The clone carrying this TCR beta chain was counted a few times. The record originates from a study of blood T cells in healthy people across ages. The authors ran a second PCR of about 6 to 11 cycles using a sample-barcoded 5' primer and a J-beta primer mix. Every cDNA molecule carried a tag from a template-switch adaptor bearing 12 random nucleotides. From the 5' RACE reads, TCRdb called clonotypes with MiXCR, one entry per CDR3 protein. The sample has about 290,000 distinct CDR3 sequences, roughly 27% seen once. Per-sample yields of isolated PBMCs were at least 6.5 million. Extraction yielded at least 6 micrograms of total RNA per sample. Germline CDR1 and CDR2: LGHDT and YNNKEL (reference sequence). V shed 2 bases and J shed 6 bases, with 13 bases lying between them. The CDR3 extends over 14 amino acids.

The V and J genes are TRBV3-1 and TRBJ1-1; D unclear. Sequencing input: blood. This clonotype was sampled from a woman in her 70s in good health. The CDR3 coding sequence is TGTGCCAGCAGCCAACACCCTCGAAACTCTGAAGCTTTCTTT. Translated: CASSQHPRNSEAFF. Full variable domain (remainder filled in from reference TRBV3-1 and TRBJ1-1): DTAVSQTPKYLVTQMGNDKSIKCEQNLGHDTMYWYKQDSKKFLKIMFSYNNKELIINETVPNRFSPKSPDKAHLNLHINSLELGDSAVYFCASSQHPRNSEAFFGQGTRLTVV.